Included here is one T cell receptor (beta chain) sequence, with context. Its antigen is as yet unknown. This specimen comes from a study of T cell responses to AZD1222 COVID-19 vaccine. Broader study findings: Per reports, nearly half of all spike-specific TCRs target regions that are unmutated in variants. Scientists sampled the repertoires only once the peak T cell response had passed. Mostly white British, mostly female donors; authors suggested clonal diversity may be underestimated.

Clones were read by immunoSEQ multiplex PCR, and TCRdb kept only the in-frame ones, dropping some. In the table there are over 150,000 clones, under 95% of which are singletons. The CDR3 runs to 15 residues. Trimming shortened V by 1 base and J by 3 bases, and 12 bases separated the two germline ends. Germline lookup yields CDR1 SGHDT and CDR2 YYEEEE. The chain carries TRBV5-6 and TRBJ2-3; D remains ambiguous. This TCR derives from an adult who received the AZD1222 COVID-19 vaccine. The sequencing here drew on peripheral blood, taken 28 days after the second AZD1222 dose. The CDR3 sequence: CASSLWSIKTDTQYF. CDR3 DNA: TGTGCCAGCAGCTTGTGGAGCATAAAGACAGATACGCAGTATTTT.